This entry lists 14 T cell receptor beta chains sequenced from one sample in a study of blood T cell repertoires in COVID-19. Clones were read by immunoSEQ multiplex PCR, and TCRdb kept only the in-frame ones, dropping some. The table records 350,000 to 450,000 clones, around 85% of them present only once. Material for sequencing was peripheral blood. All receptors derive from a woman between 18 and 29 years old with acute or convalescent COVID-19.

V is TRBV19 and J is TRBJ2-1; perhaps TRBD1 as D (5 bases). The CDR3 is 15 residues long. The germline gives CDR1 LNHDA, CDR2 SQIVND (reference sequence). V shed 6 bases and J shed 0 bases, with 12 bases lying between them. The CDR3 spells CASRTARSSYNEQFF. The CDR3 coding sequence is TGTGCCAGTAGGACAGCCAGGAGCTCCTACAATGAGCAGTTCTTC.

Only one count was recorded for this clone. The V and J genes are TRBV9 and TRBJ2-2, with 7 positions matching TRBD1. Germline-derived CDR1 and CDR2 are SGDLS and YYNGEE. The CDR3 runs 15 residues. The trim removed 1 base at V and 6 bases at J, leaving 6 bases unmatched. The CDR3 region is CASSVQGESAGELFF. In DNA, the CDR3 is TGTGCCAGCAGCGTACAGGGGGAAAGCGCCGGGGAGCTGTTTTTT.

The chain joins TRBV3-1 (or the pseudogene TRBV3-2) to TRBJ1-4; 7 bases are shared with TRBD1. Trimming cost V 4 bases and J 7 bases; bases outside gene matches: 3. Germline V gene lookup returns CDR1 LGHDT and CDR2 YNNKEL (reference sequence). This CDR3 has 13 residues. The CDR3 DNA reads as TGTGCCAGCAGCCGGAACAGGGGTGAAAAACTGTTTTTT. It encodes CASSRNRGEKLFF.

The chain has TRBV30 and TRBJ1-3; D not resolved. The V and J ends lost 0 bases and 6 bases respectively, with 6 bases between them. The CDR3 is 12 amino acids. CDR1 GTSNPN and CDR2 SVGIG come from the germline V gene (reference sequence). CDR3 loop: CAWSVLLNTIYF. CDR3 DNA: TGTGCCTGGAGTGTACTCCTAAACACCATATATTTT. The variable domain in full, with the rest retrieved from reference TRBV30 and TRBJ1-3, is SQTIHQWPATLVQPVGSPLSLECTVEGTSNPNLYWYRQAAGRGLQLLFYSVGIGQISSEVPQNLSASRPQDRQFILSSKKLLLSDSGFYLCAWSVLLNTIYFGEGSWLTVV.

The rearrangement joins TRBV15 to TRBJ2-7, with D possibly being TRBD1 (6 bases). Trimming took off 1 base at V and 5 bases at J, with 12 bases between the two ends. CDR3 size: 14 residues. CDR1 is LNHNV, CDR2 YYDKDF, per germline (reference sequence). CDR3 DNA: TGTGCCACCAGCAGAGGACAGGCAATAGACGAGCAGTACTTC. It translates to CATSRGQAIDEQYF.

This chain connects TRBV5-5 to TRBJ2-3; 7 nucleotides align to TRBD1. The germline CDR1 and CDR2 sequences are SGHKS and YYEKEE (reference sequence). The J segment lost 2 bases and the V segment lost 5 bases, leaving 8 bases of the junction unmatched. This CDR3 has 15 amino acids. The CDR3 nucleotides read TGTGCCAGCAGTCGCGACAGGGACCACACAGATACGCAGTATTTT. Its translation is CASSRDRDHTDTQYF.

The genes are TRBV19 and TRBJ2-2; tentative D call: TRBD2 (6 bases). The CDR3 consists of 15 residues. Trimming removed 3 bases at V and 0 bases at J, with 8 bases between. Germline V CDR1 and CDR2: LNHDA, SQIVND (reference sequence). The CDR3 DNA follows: TGTGCCAGTAGTATTACTAGCCCGAACACCGGGGAGCTGTTTTTT. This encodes CASSITSPNTGELFF.

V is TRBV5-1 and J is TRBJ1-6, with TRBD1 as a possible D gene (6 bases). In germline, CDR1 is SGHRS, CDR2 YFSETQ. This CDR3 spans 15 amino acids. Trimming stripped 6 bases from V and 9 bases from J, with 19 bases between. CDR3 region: CASTWDNQSLSPLHF. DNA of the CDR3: TGCGCCAGCACCTGGGACAATCAGTCGCTTTCACCCCTCCACTTT.

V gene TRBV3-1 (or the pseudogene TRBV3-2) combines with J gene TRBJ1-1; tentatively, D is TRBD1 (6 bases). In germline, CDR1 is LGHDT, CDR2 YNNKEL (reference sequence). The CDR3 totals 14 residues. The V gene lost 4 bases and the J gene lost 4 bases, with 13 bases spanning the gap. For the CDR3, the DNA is TGTGCCAGCAGCCTGGGACAACCCAGCACTGAAGCTTTCTTT. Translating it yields CASSLGQPSTEAFF.

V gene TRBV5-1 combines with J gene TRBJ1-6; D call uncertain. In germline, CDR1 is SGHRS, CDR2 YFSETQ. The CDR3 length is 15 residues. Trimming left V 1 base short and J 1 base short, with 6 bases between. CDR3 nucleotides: TGCGCCAGCAGCTTGCTCAGGTCCTATAATTCACCCCTCCACTTT. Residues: CASSLLRSYNSPLHF.

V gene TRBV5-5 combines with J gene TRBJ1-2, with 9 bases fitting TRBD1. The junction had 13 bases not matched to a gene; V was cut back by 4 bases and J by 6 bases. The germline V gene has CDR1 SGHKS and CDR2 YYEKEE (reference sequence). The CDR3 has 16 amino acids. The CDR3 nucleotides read TGTGCCAGCAGCCCCACCGGTCCCGGGACAGGGAATGGCTACACCTTC. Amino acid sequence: CASSPTGPGTGNGYTF.

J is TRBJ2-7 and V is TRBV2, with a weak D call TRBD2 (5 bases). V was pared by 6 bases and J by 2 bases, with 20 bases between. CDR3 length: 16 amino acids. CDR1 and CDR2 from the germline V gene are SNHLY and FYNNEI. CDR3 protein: CASSSILDSVTYEQYF. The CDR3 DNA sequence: TGTGCCAGCAGCTCCATTCTGGACTCCGTCACCTACGAGCAGTACTTC.

CDR3 in amino acids: CASSYRAGYEKLFF. The CDR3 DNA sequence: TGTGCCAGCAGTTACAGGGCAGGGTACGAAAAACTGTTTTTT. The gene calls are TRBV28 and TRBJ1-4, with D maybe TRBD1 (6 bases). The CDR3 spans 14 residues. V lost 4 bases and J lost 8, with 14 bases in between. Germline V gene lookup returns CDR1 MDHEN and CDR2 SYDVKM.

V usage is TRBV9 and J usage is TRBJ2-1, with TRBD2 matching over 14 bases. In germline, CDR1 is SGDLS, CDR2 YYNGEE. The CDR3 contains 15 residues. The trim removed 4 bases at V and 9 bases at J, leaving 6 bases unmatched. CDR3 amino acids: CASSPLGLAGVEQFF. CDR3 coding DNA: TGTGCCAGCAGCCCCCTGGGACTAGCGGGAGTTGAGCAGTTCTTC.